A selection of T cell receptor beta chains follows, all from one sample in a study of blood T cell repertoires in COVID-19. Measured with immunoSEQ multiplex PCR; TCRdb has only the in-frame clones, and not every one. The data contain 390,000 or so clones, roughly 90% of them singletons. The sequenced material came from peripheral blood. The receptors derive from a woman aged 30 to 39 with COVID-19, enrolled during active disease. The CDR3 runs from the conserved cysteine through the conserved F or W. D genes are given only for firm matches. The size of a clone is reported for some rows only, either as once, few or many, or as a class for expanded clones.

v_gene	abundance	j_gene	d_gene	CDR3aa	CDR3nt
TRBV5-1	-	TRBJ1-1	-	CASSLRGAEAFF	TGCGCCAGCAGCTTGCGAGGCGCTGAAGCTTTCTTT
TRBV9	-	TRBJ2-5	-	CASSQGHAGETQYF	TGTGCCAGCAGCCAAGGACATGCAGGGGAGACCCAGTACTTC
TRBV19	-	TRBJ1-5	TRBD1	CASSTTGGKGQPQHF	TGTGCCAGTAGTACGACAGGGGGTAAGGGTCAGCCCCAGCATTTT
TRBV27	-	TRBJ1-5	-	CASSLSSEASNQPQHF	TGTGCCAGCAGTTTATCGTCTGAGGCGAGCAATCAGCCCCAGCATTTT
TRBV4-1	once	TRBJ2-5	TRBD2	CASSLLAVGTTWETQYF	TGCGCCAGCAGCTTACTAGCGGTGGGGACCACATGGGAGACCCAGTACTTC
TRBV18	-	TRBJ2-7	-	CASSPRKYYEQYF	TGTGCCAGCTCACCGCGCAAATACTACGAGCAGTACTTC
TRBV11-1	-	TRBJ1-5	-	CTQPGGRGNQPQHF	TGTACCCAGCCCGGGGGGCGAGGCAATCAGCCCCAGCATTTT
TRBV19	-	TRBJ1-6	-	CASSIQDDNSPLHF	TGTGCCAGTAGTATACAGGATGATAATTCACCCCTCCACTTT
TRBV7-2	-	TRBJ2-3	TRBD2	CASSFLRGGTDTQYF	TGTGCCAGCAGCTTCCTGCGGGGAGGGACAGATACGCAGTATTTT
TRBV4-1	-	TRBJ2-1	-	CATSRSGGTYEQFF	TGCGCCACCTCAAGATCTGGGGGCACCTATGAGCAGTTCTTC